The 17 T cell receptor beta chains below all came from one sample that was sequenced in a study of cytomegalovirus exposure and HLA in healthy donors. This PCR relied on a set of 60 Vbeta primers and 13 Jbeta primers. The protocol was immunoSEQ multiplex PCR, while the TCRdb copy is restricted to in-frame clones and leaves out a portion. The sample yields about 170,000 clones, roughly 70% seen once. Sequenced: PBMCs. Receptors originate from a middle-aged man in good health and CMV-seropositive.

The chain links TRBV7-9 to TRBJ1-2; D gene ambiguous. From germline, CDR1 is SEHNR and CDR2 FQNEAQ (reference sequence). The V end was cut by 5 bases, the J end by 1 base, with 14 bases between. The CDR3 consists of 15 residues. The CDR3 loop reads CASSLGRMGNYGYTF. CDR3 coding DNA: TGTGCCAGCAGCCTTGGGAGGATGGGTAACTATGGCTACACCTTC.

The V gene is TRBV9, the J gene TRBJ2-7, with a possible D match to TRBD1 (6 bases). Germline V gives CDR1 SGDLS, CDR2 YYNGEE. V was pared by 4 bases and J by 2 bases, with 13 bases between. The CDR3 is made up of 14 amino acids. The CDR3: CASSPQGFPYEQYF. The CDR3 DNA sequence: TGTGCCAGCAGCCCCCAGGGGTTCCCCTACGAGCAGTACTTC.

This clone was detected a few times. CDR3 DNA sequence: TGTGCCAGCAGCCCCGTCCGGGGTTCTGCTGGAAACACCATATATTTT. Amino acid sequence: CASSPVRGSAGNTIYF. The chain couples TRBV7-2 to TRBJ1-3, with D hard to call. Looked up from germline, CDR1 is SGHTA and CDR2 is FQGNSA. The CDR3 is made up of 16 amino acids. V lost 5 bases and J 2 bases, leaving 16 bases between the germline ends.

The genes are TRBV5-4 and TRBJ1-1; the D gene is possibly TRBD1 (6 bases). The V gene lost 4 bases and the J gene lost 1 base, with 11 bases spanning the gap. Germline CDR1 reads SGHNT; CDR2 reads YYREEE (reference sequence). The CDR3 contains 14 residues. The CDR3 DNA follows: TGTGCCAGCAGCCTAGGACAGAGGAACACTGAAGCTTTCTTT. It is translated as CASSLGQRNTEAFF.

With regard to this clone: One junction end disagrees with the germline gene, perhaps due to a read error. This sequence joins TRBV30 and TRBJ2-6, with D possibly matching TRBD2 (7 bases). CDR3 size: 12 residues. Germline-derived CDR1 and CDR2 are GTSNPN and SVGIG (reference sequence). The CDR3 region is CAFRRGGNVLTF. The CDR3 nucleotides read TGTGCCTTTAGGAGGGGGGGCAACGTCCTGACTTTC.

This rearrangement joins TRBV15 to TRBJ1-1, with D maybe TRBD1 (5 bases). The CDR3 loop spans 18 amino acids. From germline, CDR1 is LNHNV and CDR2 YYDKDF (reference sequence). Trimming took 0 bases from V and 1 from J, leaving 18 bases between them. In DNA, the CDR3 is TGTGCCACCAGCAGAGATCTTTTTAGTGGGGCCGCGAACACTGAAGCTTTCTTT. Its protein is CATSRDLFSGAANTEAFF.

The J gene is TRBJ2-7, the V gene TRBV7-8, with 7 nucleotides matching TRBD1. The CDR3 is 15 amino acids. J gave up 0 bases and V 0 bases, and 2 bases lay outside the gene matches. CDR1 SGHVS and CDR2 FQNEAQ come from the germline V gene. CDR3 protein: CASSLARDSSYEQYF. CDR3 sequence (DNA): TGTGCCAGCAGCTTAGCGAGGGACAGCTCCTACGAGCAGTACTTC.

The V call is TRBV5-1, the J call TRBJ1-1; possibly TRBD1 for D (5 bases). V dropped 0 bases and J dropped 1 base, with 10 bases sitting between them. The CDR3 totals 15 residues. The V gene's germline CDR1 is SGHRS and CDR2 YFSETQ. The CDR3 DNA reads TGCGCCAGCAGCTTGGACGCAGGGCGGAACACTGAAGCTTTCTTT. Its protein is CASSLDAGRNTEAFF.

The rearrangement links TRBV6-5 to TRBJ1-2, with 12 nucleotides matching TRBD1. This CDR3 has 14 residues. The V gene end was trimmed by 6 bases and the J gene end by 7 bases; junction bases not matched to a gene: 6. CDR1 is MNHEY, CDR2 SVGAGI, per germline. CDR3 coding DNA: TGTGCCAGCAGCCCGGGACAGGGGGCGGGTGGCTACACCTTC. Its protein is CASSPGQGAGGYTF.

This clone turned up a few times. The rearrangement joins TRBV7-3 to TRBJ2-5, with a tentative D call TRBD1 (7 bases). With 1 base removed from V and 4 bases from J, the gap between germline ends came to 13 bases. Germline-derived CDR1 and CDR2 are SGHTA and FQGTGA. The CDR3 is made up of 15 amino acids. CDR3 sequence: CASSLSGRGVETQYF. The CDR3 DNA reads as TGTGCCAGCAGCTTAAGCGGCAGGGGGGTAGAGACCCAGTACTTC.

J is TRBJ1-2 and V is TRBV6-1, with 7 positions matching TRBD1. V lost 2 bases to trimming and J lost 4 bases; unmatched junction nucleotides: 1. Germline assignment: CDR1 MNHNS and CDR2 SASEGT. The CDR3 has 13 residues. CDR3 nucleotides: TGTGCCAGCAGTGAAAACAGGGGCTATGGCTACACCTTC. Amino acids: CASSENRGYGYTF.

This sequence joins TRBV2 and TRBJ1-2; 9 bases are a match to TRBD1. The CDR3 runs 13 residues. Losses at the gene ends were 3 bases for V and 6 bases for J; bases not matched to a gene: 2. CDR1 and CDR2 (germline): SNHLY, FYNNEI. The CDR3 spells CASSDTGGDGYTF. CDR3 sequence (DNA): TGTGCCAGCAGTGATACAGGGGGCGATGGCTACACCTTC.

This clone has ten or more counts. The chain joins TRBV6-6 to TRBJ1-2; TRBD1 might be the D (5 bases). Germline CDR1 and CDR2: MNHNY and SVGAGI (reference sequence). V shed 4 bases and J shed 1 base, with 10 bases lying between them. The CDR3 length is 14 residues. The CDR3 is CASSFAGVNYGYTF. The DNA for the CDR3 is TGTGCCAGCAGTTTCGCGGGGGTTAACTATGGCTACACCTTC.

CDR3 sequence: CASSLQGRQVQETQYF. CDR3 sequence (DNA): TGTGCCAGCAGCCTACAGGGGCGGCAGGTCCAAGAGACCCAGTACTTC. The rearrangement links TRBV7-2 to TRBJ2-5, with 7 nucleotides matching TRBD1. This CDR3 is built from 16 residues. Germline V gives CDR1 SGHTA, CDR2 FQGNSA. The V segment lost 5 bases and the J segment 1 base; nucleotides outside the gene matches: 10.

For this clone: At one boundary the junction diverges from the germline segment, which might be a read error. V usage is TRBV7-2 and J usage is TRBJ2-2; TRBD2 might be the D (7 bases). Germline CDR1 reads SGHTA; CDR2 reads FQGNSA. The CDR3 length is 16 residues. The CDR3 loop is CAGSSPKGGDTGELFF. For the CDR3, the DNA is TGTGCCGGCAGCTCTCCAAAAGGGGGGGATACCGGGGAGCTGTTTTTT.

V and J are TRBV2 and TRBJ1-2; weak D call: TRBD1 (6 bases). V dropped 6 bases and J dropped 3 bases, with 11 bases sitting between them. The CDR3 runs 13 residues. CDR1 is SNHLY, CDR2 FYNNEI, per germline. The CDR3 protein is CASREQGDYGYTF. Written as DNA, the CDR3 is TGTGCCAGCAGGGAACAGGGTGACTATGGCTACACCTTC.

The rearrangement links TRBV19 to TRBJ2-7; perhaps TRBD2 as D (5 bases). CDR1 and CDR2 from the germline V gene are LNHDA and SQIVND (reference sequence). This CDR3 is built from 14 residues. V was shortened by 10 bases and J by 0 bases, with 16 bases between the two germline ends. The CDR3 DNA sequence: TGTGCCACCAGCCCGGGAATAAGCTCCTACGAGCAGTACTTC. Its protein product is CATSPGISSYEQYF.